One T cell receptor (beta chain) is described in this entry. This clonotype was observed at least ten times. The specificity of this receptor is unknown. Per-nucleotide qualities are absent, and no much larger clonotype sits a single base away. Starting from about 400 ng RNA, TCR libraries were constructed with the Immunoverse kit using molecular barcoded adaptors that cover the alpha/delta and beta/gamma chains. TCR library preparation used the same RNA that went into transcriptome sequencing. Sequencing of TCR libraries was carried out on an Illumina HiSeq 4000 with 2 x 150 cycles. Turning to the authors' computational methods: Using MiXCR, which included quality filtering and error correction, TCR reads were aligned to human V, D, J and C references and then assembled into CDR3 clonotypes. The tcR package in R was used for analysis of clonotype counts and gene usage diversity. For inspection of raw mapping reads, RNA-seq reads were mapped by STAR aligner version 2.5.3a onto GRCh37 of the human genome. IR-seq fastq files were randomly downsampled with Seqtk 1.3 to test the effect of sequencing depth on detected clonotypes. In-frame beta chains were kept once TCRdb had trimmed the public reads at Q25 with fastp and called clones with MiXCR. Entries are consolidated by CDR3 protein sequence, retaining the most common genes and DNA. These V and J calls rely on TCRdb rather than the paper's analysis. The sample table shows approximately 24,000 distinct CDR3 sequences, and around a fifth are seen once. The top ten clonotypes cover 47% of the sample.

These data originate in a study of read filtering for tumor transcriptome and immune sequencing (dated by TCRdb to 2018 to 2020). In terms of the full investigation: The cohort consisted of approximately 17 male and 14 female patients, with a mean age of about 66 years and an age range of roughly 45 to 85. Using the same bone marrow samples, the study ran both targeted immune repertoire sequencing and bulk whole-transcriptome sequencing and then compared the TCR repertoires from each method. After DNase treatment, whole-transcriptome libraries were prepared using the TruSeq RNA Access Library Prep Kit. By revised international staging, 8 or 9 patients were R-ISS I, about 16 were R-ISS II and over five were R-ISS III. One main goal was a read-filtering strategy for immune repertoire data, in particular deciding whether clonotypes backed by only one read should be removed. Per sample, about 4.05 to 11 million TCR-region mapped reads were obtained with IR-seq, compared with only roughly 80 to 1273 with RNA-seq.

Bone marrow was sampled from every patient at the time of active disease. Bone marrow mononuclear cells were isolated by Ficoll-Hypaque density gradient centrifugation. Myeloma plasma cells were removed and CD138-negative cells were obtained by negative selection following labeling with CD138 magnetic microbeads on a MACS separator. Flow cytometry with CD138 antibodies on an Attune NxT was used to check how pure the isolated cells were. TRIzol reagent was used to extract total RNA, and a NanoDrop spectrophotometer was used to quantify the extracted RNA. Paired RNA-seq and IR-seq were performed on the CD138-negative bone marrow sample of each patient. On the study overall, not on this receptor specifically: IR-seq captured clonotypes at much higher depth and more reliably than RNA-seq, and smaller IR-seq throughput sufficed to identify most shared clonotypes. When single-read clonotypes were removed, the proportions of shared clonotypes in IR-seq and RNA-seq correlated more strongly. The sorted CD138-negative fraction was composed of a mixed bone marrow immune population rather than of purified T cells. Single-read clonotypes made up around 85% of clonotypes but only approximately 4% of total reads in IR-seq, compared with approximately 70% of clonotypes and 44.6% of reads in RNA-seq.

The sequenced sample consisted of a population of CD138-negative cells sorted from bone marrow. The cell subset or site label here, explained by the study, means: bone marrow mononuclear cells depleted of CD138+ plasma/myeloma cells by negative magnetic selection. This receptor was taken from a donor at least 40 years old with multiple myeloma.

CDR3 reads: CASSWDRGGFGYTF. Read as DNA, the sequence is TGTGCCAGCAGTTGGGACAGGGGAGGGTTCGGCTACACCTTC. The sequence links TRBV2 to TRBJ1-2; 10 central bases correspond to TRBD1. Compared with germline, V lacks 5 bases and J lacks 8 bases; bases without a gene match: 8. Its CDR3 holds 14 amino acids, cysteine through phenylalanine. Only the CDR3 part of the read is kept: 42 bases, read in frame from the first base. The germline V gene sets CDR1 to SNHLY and CDR2 to FYNNEI.